Below are 27 T cell receptor beta chains sequenced from a single sample in a study of T cell responses to AZD1222 COVID-19 vaccine (dated by TCRdb to the early 2020s). Preparation of the library involved the immunoSEQ multiplex PCR assay. This immuneACCESS table, as held by TCRdb, lists in-frame sequences with V and J called but not all clones. Of the missing ones, under half trace to an unresolved V gene in checked studies; the others have no known cause. In all, the sample holds some 86,000 clones, and approximately 90% of those were seen once. The ten largest account for approximately 5% of the sample. The sample's time point, from its label and the paper: about 28 days (+/-7) after the second vaccine dose. This specimen consisted of peripheral blood, obtained 28 days after the second AZD1222 dose. The receptors derive from an adult who received the AZD1222 COVID-19 vaccine.

This chain connects TRBV12-3 or TRBV12-4 to TRBJ2-1; D may be TRBD2 (6 bases). CDR3 length: 12 residues. The germline V and J ends were trimmed by 6 bases and 10 bases, with 13 bases remaining between them. CDR3 residues: CASSYAAGEQFF. Here the CDR3 DNA reads TGTGCCAGCAGCTATGCTGCGGGGGAGCAGTTCTTC.

The chain links TRBV18 to TRBJ1-1, with D hard to call. Trimming removed 4 bases from V and 9 bases from J, with 21 bases in between. The germline CDR1 and CDR2 sequences are KGHSH and LQKENI. The CDR3 is made up of 15 amino acids. CDR3 region: CASSQSGPTMGQAFF. The CDR3 DNA follows: TGTGCCAGCTCACAATCCGGACCAACGATGGGCCAAGCTTTCTTT.

The V gene is TRBV7-6, the J gene TRBJ2-5; 12 bases match TRBD1. The length of the CDR3 is 16 residues. Per the germline V gene, CDR1 is SGHVS and CDR2 is FNYEAQ. V was clipped by 1 base and J by 5 bases; unmatched bases: 5. CDR3 coding DNA: TGTGCCAGCAGCTTAGTGGGGACAGGGGGCTGGGAGACCCAGTACTTC. It encodes CASSLVGTGGWETQYF.

V gene TRBV28 combines with J gene TRBJ2-5, with TRBD1 matching over 8 bases. Germline lookup yields CDR1 MDHEN and CDR2 SYDVKM. J lost 6 bases, V lost 8 bases, and 5 bases had no gene match. The CDR3 is 12 residues long. Here the CDR3 reads CASPDRGQTQYF. CDR3 DNA sequence: TGTGCCAGCCCTGACAGGGGACAGACCCAGTACTTC. The whole variable domain, remainder taken from reference TRBV28 and TRBJ2-5, is DVKVTQSSRYLVKRTGEKVFLECVQDMDHENMFWYRQDPGLGLRLIYFSYDVKMKEKGDIPEGYSVSREKKERFSLILESASTNQTSMYLCASPDRGQTQYFGPGTRLLVL.

The V call is TRBV3-1 (or the pseudogene TRBV3-2), the J call TRBJ2-7, with 9 bases fitting TRBD1. The CDR3 length is 17 residues. The junction had 11 bases not matched to a gene; V was cut back by 4 bases and J by 1 base. CDR1 and CDR2 from the germline V gene are LGHDT and YNNKEL (reference sequence). The CDR3: CASSRSKDRGVSYEQYF. DNA for the CDR3: TGTGCCAGCAGCCGCTCAAAGGACAGGGGCGTATCCTACGAGCAGTACTTC.

This chain joins TRBV6-2 or TRBV6-3 and TRBJ1-1, with TRBD1 as a possible D gene (5 bases). Trimming took off 5 bases at V and 4 bases at J, with 5 bases between the two ends. From germline, CDR1 is MNHEY and CDR2 SVGEGT. This CDR3 contains 11 residues. The DNA of the CDR3 is TGTGCCAGCAGTAGGGGCACTGAAGCTTTCTTT. It specifies CASSRGTEAFF.

This chain connects TRBV28 to TRBJ2-7; 8 bases line up with TRBD2. The V gene's germline CDR1 is MDHEN and CDR2 SYDVKM. The CDR3 consists of 14 residues. J was trimmed by 6 bases and V by 4 bases; bases with no gene match: 8. The chain's CDR3 is CASSYRRAGGEQYF. CDR3 in DNA: TGTGCCAGCAGTTATCGACGGGCGGGGGGCGAGCAGTACTTC.

The V and J genes are TRBV4-3 and TRBJ1-1, with D possibly matching TRBD1 (5 bases). CDR3 size: 19 residues. Germline CDR1 and CDR2: LGHNA and YSLEER. The ends were cut back, 6 bases at V and 1 base at J, with 27 bases in the middle. CDR3 residues: CASSQTYGYGAPKNTEAFF. The CDR3 nucleotides are TGCGCCAGCAGTCAAACGTATGGATACGGGGCACCTAAGAACACTGAAGCTTTCTTT.

The CDR3 DNA is TGTGCCAGCAGCTTGGGACAGGGGTCCCCCGGGGAGCTGTTTTTT. Its translation: CASSLGQGSPGELFF. V usage is TRBV5-4 and J usage is TRBJ2-2, with 8 positions matching TRBD1. This CDR3 contains 15 residues. Unmatched junction bases numbered 4, after V lost 0 bases and J lost 6 bases. The germline CDR1 and CDR2 sequences are SGHNT and YYREEE (reference sequence).

The chain combines TRBV6-5 with TRBJ1-2, with D tentatively TRBD1 (6 bases). The length of the CDR3 is 13 residues. V lost 6 bases and J lost 2, with 10 bases in between. From germline, CDR1 is MNHEY and CDR2 SVGAGI. The CDR3 protein is CASSQTGNYGYTF. CDR3 in DNA: TGTGCCAGCAGCCAAACAGGGAACTATGGCTACACCTTC.

The chain joins TRBV6-6 to TRBJ2-5; unclear D gene. The CDR3 runs 11 residues. Trimming pared 5 bases from V and 1 base from J, leaving 2 bases between. Germline V gives CDR1 MNHNY, CDR2 SVGAGI (reference sequence). Written as DNA, the CDR3 is TGTGCCAGCAGTCCCCAAGAGACCCAGTACTTC. Translation: CASSPQETQYF.

The chain couples TRBV28 to TRBJ1-5; perhaps TRBD1 as D (5 bases). V was pared by 1 base and J by 1 base, with 11 bases between. The CDR3 covers 16 residues. Germline CDR1 and CDR2: MDHEN and SYDVKM. The CDR3 protein is CASSLLWTSSNQPQHF. As DNA, the CDR3 is TGTGCCAGCAGTTTATTATGGACATCAAGCAATCAGCCCCAGCATTTT.

The chain has TRBV28 and TRBJ1-1, with a tentative D call TRBD1 (6 bases). The germline gives CDR1 MDHEN, CDR2 SYDVKM. Deletions cut 7 bases from V and 10 bases from J, with 16 bases between. This CDR3 region has 12 residues. The CDR3 spells CASTPPRGRAFF. The CDR3 DNA is TGTGCCAGCACCCCCCCGCGGGGGCGAGCTTTCTTT.

This chain uses TRBV6-5 with TRBJ2-4; D is unresolved. The V end was cut by 6 bases, the J end by 2 bases, with 8 bases between. Germline V gene sequence: CDR1 MNHEY, CDR2 SVGAGI. The CDR3 runs 13 residues. CDR3 amino acids: CASRAPPKNIQYF. Written as DNA, the CDR3 is TGTGCCAGCAGGGCCCCCCCCAAAAACATTCAGTACTTC.

This sequence joins TRBV6-5 and TRBJ2-4; 7 nucleotides match TRBD2. Germline lookup yields CDR1 MNHEY and CDR2 SVGAGI. The ends lost 9 bases at V and 1 base at J; junction bases unmatched: 6. The CDR3 is 14 amino acids. The CDR3: CASELGGAKNIQYF. The CDR3 nucleotides read TGTGCCAGTGAGCTGGGAGGGGCCAAAAACATTCAGTACTTC.

CDR3 coding DNA: TGTGCCAGCAGCCGAGAGGGGCAAACTGAAGCTTTCTTT. Protein: CASSREGQTEAFF. V is TRBV11-1 and J is TRBJ1-1; the D gene is possibly TRBD1 (5 bases). Trimming pared 5 bases from V and 5 bases from J, leaving 12 bases between. CDR3 length: 13 amino acids. Germline V gene lookup returns CDR1 SGHAT and CDR2 FQDESV (reference sequence).

The sample holds one count of this clone. V usage is TRBV27 and J usage is TRBJ2-1; TRBD1 matches at 9 bases. CDR1 is MNHEY and CDR2 is SMNVEV in the germline V gene (reference sequence). With V trimmed by 9 bases and J by 6 bases, 12 bases remained unmatched. The CDR3 has 15 residues. The CDR3 here is CASASTGTGTNEQFF. CDR3 DNA: TGTGCCAGTGCATCTACCGGGACAGGGACCAATGAGCAGTTCTTC.

The chain recombines TRBV9 with TRBJ2-1; D may be TRBD2 (5 bases). CDR1 and CDR2 (germline): SGDLS, YYNGEE. CDR3 length: 14 residues. V was pared by 0 bases and J by 8 bases, with 12 bases between. CDR3 sequence: CASSVVPEGYEQFF. CDR3 DNA sequence: TGTGCCAGCAGCGTAGTGCCAGAGGGCTATGAGCAGTTCTTC.

The CDR3 loop reads CASSQDPLQGEGETQYF. The CDR3 nucleotides read TGCGCCAGCAGCCAAGATCCGCTTCAGGGTGAAGGAGAGACCCAGTACTTC. The V and J genes are TRBV4-3 and TRBJ2-5; D possibly corresponds to TRBD1 (5 bases). V lost 0 bases and J 4 bases, leaving 18 bases between the germline ends. The CDR3 covers 17 residues. In germline, CDR1 is LGHNA, CDR2 YSLEER.

The rearrangement links TRBV7-2 to TRBJ1-2, with unresolved D. Trimming removed 3 bases at V and 4 bases at J, with 12 bases between. CDR1 and CDR2 from the germline V gene are SGHTA and FQGNSA. CDR3 length: 14 residues. The DNA for the CDR3 is TGTGCCAGCAGCTTCCTGTGGGAGGGCTATGGCTACACCTTC. Translating gives CASSFLWEGYGYTF.

V is TRBV7-2 and J is TRBJ2-3, with 7 bases lining up with TRBD2. V shed 4 bases, J shed 5 bases, and the junction held 6 bases outside the gene matches. Germline V lookup: CDR1 SGHTA, CDR2 FQGNSA. The CDR3 spans 14 residues. CDR3 loop: CASSSPGEGDTQYF. For the CDR3, the DNA is TGTGCCAGCAGCTCACCTGGGGAGGGAGATACGCAGTATTTT. Variable domain in full (rest from reference TRBV7-2 and TRBJ2-3): GAGVSQSPSNKVTEKGKDVELRCDPISGHTALYWYRQSLGQGLEFLIYFQGNSAPDKSGLPSDRFSAERTGGSVSTLTIQRTQQEDSAVYLCASSSPGEGDTQYFGPGTRLTVL.

J is TRBJ1-6 and V is TRBV5-1, with TRBD1 matching 8 bases. Trimming took 3 bases from V and 8 from J; bases not matched to a gene: 4. Per germline, CDR1 SGHRS and CDR2 YFSETQ. This CDR3 comprises 14 residues. CDR3 region: CASSSGQGHSPLHF. The CDR3 region has the DNA TGCGCCAGCAGCTCCGGACAGGGACATTCACCCCTCCACTTT.

The chain carries TRBV5-1 and TRBJ1-6, with D possibly TRBD1 on 6 matching bases. Trimming removed 0 bases from V and 4 bases from J, with 11 bases in between. Germline V gene sequence: CDR1 SGHRS, CDR2 YFSETQ. The CDR3 length is 16 residues. CDR3 region: CASSLAPGVYNSPLHF. CDR3 nucleotides: TGCGCCAGCAGCTTGGCCCCAGGGGTTTATAATTCACCCCTCCACTTT.

This chain uses TRBV5-1 with TRBJ2-3, with D possibly being TRBD1 (6 bases). Trimming cost V 4 bases and J 11 bases, with 17 bases left between them. The CDR3 loop spans 13 amino acids. From germline, CDR1 is SGHRS and CDR2 YFSETQ. This CDR3 is CASSAVTGTKQYF. In nucleotides, the CDR3 is TGCGCCAGCAGCGCGGTAACAGGGACCAAGCAGTATTTT.

The V gene is TRBV7-9, the J gene TRBJ2-7; the match to TRBD1 covers 11 bases. The germline V gene encodes CDR1 SEHNR and CDR2 FQNEAQ (reference sequence). CDR3 length: 15 amino acids. Trimming took 5 bases from V and 4 from J; bases not matched to a gene: 7. DNA for the CDR3: TGTGCCAGCAGCACCTACCGGGACAGGGGGTACGAGCAGTACTTC. Translation gives CASSTYRDRGYEQYF.

CDR3 in DNA: TGCAGTGCTTATCGTCAAATCACGCAGTATTTT. This codes for CSAYRQITQYF. This chain links TRBV20-1 with TRBJ2-3; unclear D gene. V was trimmed by 5 bases and J by 9 bases, leaving 12 bases between them. Per germline, CDR1 DFQATT and CDR2 SNEGSKA (reference sequence). The CDR3 runs to 11 residues.

J is TRBJ1-5 and V is TRBV19; possibly TRBD1 for D (6 bases). Per germline, CDR1 LNHDA and CDR2 SQIVND (reference sequence). The V end was cut by 6 bases, the J end by 6 bases, with 15 bases between. The CDR3 loop spans 14 amino acids. In DNA, the CDR3 is TGTGCCAGTAGGACCGTCGGAGGGGGTCAGCCCCAGCATTTT. Amino acid sequence: CASRTVGGGQPQHF.